Listed here are 9 T cell receptor beta chains from one sample, sequenced in a study of T cells in Graves' hyperthyroidism and ophthalmopathy. RNA transcripts provided the source from which TCR beta CDR3 regions were amplified. Initially, a first-round RT-PCR of the TCR CDR3 employed the HTBI primer set. In TCRdb, the multiplex PCR reads were re-called with MiXCR into one record per CDR3 protein. The sample yields approximately 610,000 distinct CDR3 sequences, around 15% seen once. The sample taken for sequencing was blood. The receptors were sampled from a woman aged 18-35 years with Graves' hyperthyroidism.

The chain has TRBV12-3 or TRBV12-4 and TRBJ1-6; D is ambiguous. V was clipped by 10 bases and J by 0 bases, with 10 bases between them. The CDR3 contains 14 residues. The CDR3 protein is CATKSSSYNSPLHF. CDR3 sequence (DNA): TGTGCCACCAAGTCGAGCTCCTATAATTCACCCCTCCACTTT.

This chain uses TRBV19 with TRBJ2-2; 7 nucleotides line up with TRBD2. This CDR3 comprises 16 residues. CDR1 LNHDA and CDR2 SQIVND come from the germline V gene (reference sequence). Trimming took 4 bases from V and 0 from J; bases not matched to a gene: 5. CDR3 sequence: CASSRPAGTNTGELFF. In nucleotides, the CDR3 is TGTGCCAGTAGTAGACCAGCGGGGACGAACACCGGGGAGCTGTTTTTT.

The table lists this clonotype with a few counts. A far bigger clonotype differs at one base, so this is likely a read error. The genes are TRBV12-3 or TRBV12-4 and TRBJ2-1, with 13 bases lining up with TRBD2. This CDR3 has 15 residues. V shed 6 bases, J shed 2 bases, and the junction held 1 base outside the gene matches. This CDR3 is CASSGLAGAYNEQFF. The CDR3 nucleotides are TGTGCCAGCAGCGGACTAGCGGGAGCCTACAATGAGCAGTTCTTC.

This clonotype was seen many times. The chain joins TRBV5-1 to TRBJ1-5, with TRBD1 matching over 10 bases. V shed 4 bases, J shed 4 bases, and the junction held 5 bases outside the gene matches. Germline CDR1 is SGHRS and CDR2 is YFSETQ. CDR3 length: 15 residues. CDR3 sequence (DNA): TGCGCCAGCAGCCAGACAGGGGGCCGGAATCAGCCCCAGCATTTT. Protein sequence: CASSQTGGRNQPQHF.

This clonotype has at least ten counts. V gene TRBV20-1 combines with J gene TRBJ2-5; unclear D gene. CDR3 size: 12 residues. Germline V gene sequence: CDR1 DFQATT, CDR2 SNEGSKA (reference sequence). Trimming cost V 2 bases and J 5 bases, with 9 bases left between them. The CDR3 spells CSARTGHETQYF. The CDR3 bases are TGCAGTGCTAGAACCGGGCACGAGACCCAGTACTTC.

The V call is TRBV20-1, the J call TRBJ1-4; the D is unclear. Trimming stripped 2 bases from V and 10 bases from J, with 14 bases between. This CDR3 comprises 13 residues. Germline CDR1 reads DFQATT; CDR2 reads SNEGSKA (reference sequence). Here the CDR3 DNA reads TGCAGTGCTAGACCCATTGCCATGGGAAAACTGTTTTTT. Residues: CSARPIAMGKLFF.

This chain uses TRBV7-9 with TRBJ1-4; the D gene is possibly TRBD1 (5 bases). The CDR3 covers 15 residues. The V end was cut by 4 bases, the J end by 3 bases, with 12 bases between. Germline-derived CDR1 and CDR2 are SEHNR and FQNEAQ (reference sequence). CDR3 amino acids: CASSSQGAANEKLFF. CDR3 in DNA: TGTGCCAGCAGCTCCCAGGGTGCAGCTAATGAAAAACTGTTTTTT. Drawing the rest from reference TRBV7-9 and TRBJ1-4, the complete variable domain is DTGVSQNPRHKITKRGQNVTFRCDPISEHNRLYWYRQTLGQGPEFLTYFQNEAQLEKSRLLSDRFSAERPKGSFSTLEIQRTEQGDSAMYLCASSSQGAANEKLFFGSGTQLSVL.

V is TRBV6-4 and J is TRBJ1-2, with no clear D. Trimming stripped 8 bases from V and 4 bases from J, with 8 bases between. The CDR3 has 11 amino acids. Germline V gene sequence: CDR1 MRHNA, CDR2 SNTAGT. The CDR3: CASLGSYGYTF. Written as DNA, the CDR3 is TGTGCCAGCCTCGGCTCCTATGGCTACACCTTC.

In its sample, this clonotype was seen a few times. CDR3: CSATDRFSYNEQFF. The CDR3 DNA reads TGCAGTGCTACCGACCGCTTCTCCTACAATGAGCAGTTCTTC. The genes are TRBV20-1 and TRBJ2-1; D not certain. Germline loops: CDR1 DFQATT, CDR2 SNEGSKA (reference sequence). The V end was cut by 4 bases, the J end by 0 bases, with 10 bases between. The CDR3 is 14 amino acids.